A single sample gave rise to the 27 T cell receptor beta chains below, sequenced in a study of shared T cell receptors in the human thymus (dated by TCRdb to about 2021). Library preparation was by the immunoSEQ multiplex PCR assay. As stored in TCRdb, this immuneACCESS dataset retains in-frame rearrangements with V and J assigned. A fraction of the clones does not appear; measured against another copy, unresolved V genes explain less than half of the discrepancy, and the remainder lacks a known reason. The sample profile shows around 730,000 clones; roughly 85% of them were found once. The top ten clonotypes cover roughly 0.01% of the sample. These data also featured in a second study, about human thymus T cells.

Input material: thymocytes. Receptor source: a girl under two years old with a congenital heart defect. Donor details come from another sample of the same person, matched by shared clones.

V usage is TRBV30 and J usage is TRBJ2-1; D is unresolved. The CDR3 extends over 12 amino acids. The germline V gene has CDR1 GTSNPN and CDR2 SVGIG (reference sequence). V was pared by 5 bases and J by 4 bases, with 9 bases between. CDR3 residues: CAWYRDYNEQFF. CDR3 coding DNA: TGTGCCTGGTACCGCGATTACAATGAGCAGTTCTTC.

In its sample, this clone was seen once. CDR3 DNA sequence: TGTGCCAGCAGCTTAAGGGAGACAGGCCCGTTCCACAATGAGCAGTTCTTC. Protein product: CASSLRETGPFHNEQFF. The rearrangement joins TRBV7-6 to TRBJ2-1; D is possibly TRBD1 (6 bases). The CDR3 runs to 17 residues. Germline-derived CDR1 and CDR2 are SGHVS and FNYEAQ. Trimming pared 2 bases from V and 5 bases from J, leaving 19 bases between.

The chain employs TRBV19 and TRBJ1-2; maybe TRBD1 (6 bases). Per the germline V gene, CDR1 is LNHDA and CDR2 is SQIVND (reference sequence). The CDR3 consists of 15 residues. Trimming took 2 bases from V and 1 from J, leaving 11 bases between them. The CDR3, as DNA: TGTGCCAGTAGTATAAGGACAGACAATAACTATGGCTACACCTTC. It is translated as CASSIRTDNNYGYTF.

This chain joins TRBV2 and TRBJ2-4; TRBD2 aligns across 16 bases. This CDR3 contains 18 residues. Losses at the gene ends were 6 bases for V and 1 base for J; bases not matched to a gene: 6. Looked up from germline, CDR1 is SNHLY and CDR2 is FYNNEI. The CDR3 loop is CASRGTSGGAGAKNIQYF. The CDR3 DNA follows: TGTGCCAGCAGGGGGACTAGCGGGGGGGCCGGGGCCAAAAACATTCAGTACTTC.

The chain couples TRBV11-2 to TRBJ2-3; 8 bases map to TRBD2. The junction had 10 bases not matched to a gene; V was cut back by 5 bases and J by 3 bases. The germline V gene has CDR1 SGHAT and CDR2 FQNNGV. The CDR3 loop spans 16 amino acids. In nucleotides, the CDR3 is TGTGCCAGCAGCCCTCCGGGACTAGGGGATACAGATACGCAGTATTTT. It encodes CASSPPGLGDTDTQYF.

This chain uses TRBV5-1 with TRBJ2-2; possibly TRBD1 for D (5 bases). Germline V lookup: CDR1 SGHRS, CDR2 YFSETQ. Trimming removed 6 bases from V and 5 bases from J, with 17 bases in between. The CDR3 length is 15 residues. The CDR3 is CASKVWQGATGELFF. The DNA of the CDR3 is TGCGCCAGCAAGGTATGGCAGGGTGCGACCGGGGAGCTGTTTTTT.

J is TRBJ1-2 and V is TRBV5-6; a possible D gene is TRBD1 (5 bases). Trimming took off 1 base at V and 6 bases at J, with 13 bases between the two ends. The V gene's germline CDR1 is SGHDT and CDR2 YYEEEE. The CDR3 is 14 amino acids. CDR3 region: CASSLPGLFDGYTF. The CDR3, as DNA: TGTGCCAGCAGCTTGCCAGGGCTGTTCGATGGCTACACCTTC.

The rearrangement links TRBV4-1 to TRBJ1-1, with a possible D match to TRBD1 (5 bases). The CDR3 has 15 amino acids. The germline V and J ends were trimmed by 8 bases and 2 bases, with 18 bases remaining between them. Germline V lookup: CDR1 MGHRA, CDR2 YSYEKL. The CDR3 sequence: CASVLRRGLNTEAFF. The CDR3 DNA reads as TGCGCCAGCGTACTAAGGAGGGGACTCAACACTGAAGCTTTCTTT.

The chain links TRBV11-3 to TRBJ1-3; D is perhaps TRBD1 (6 bases). Trimming removed 5 bases at V and 7 bases at J, with 21 bases between. CDR3 length equals 16 residues. CDR1 is SGHNT and CDR2 is YENEEA in the germline V gene. CDR3 loop: CASSRPIRSQGNTIYF. The CDR3 DNA reads as TGTGCCAGCAGCCGCCCTATTAGGTCGCAGGGGAACACCATATATTTT.

The rearrangement uses TRBV23-1 and TRBJ1-5; 10 bases align to TRBD1. TRBV23-1 is known as an ORF, though its function is uncertain. V lost 6 bases, J lost 3 bases, and 8 bases stayed unmatched. The CDR3 length is 16 residues. This CDR3 reads CASSWGTGDANQPQHF. The CDR3 coding sequence is TGCGCCAGCAGCTGGGGGACAGGGGATGCCAATCAGCCCCAGCATTTT.

The genes are TRBV19 and TRBJ2-6; 9 bases align to TRBD1. Trimming took 9 bases from V and 2 from J; bases not matched to a gene: 20. The germline gives CDR1 LNHDA, CDR2 SQIVND (reference sequence). There are 20 residues in the CDR3. CDR3 protein: CASAVEGPGTGYPGANVLTF. The CDR3 DNA follows: TGTGCCAGCGCAGTAGAAGGCCCCGGGACAGGGTACCCTGGGGCCAACGTCCTGACTTTC.

The genes are TRBV10-3 and TRBJ1-6, with a tentative D call TRBD1 (6 bases). V lost 4 bases and J lost 6, with 10 bases in between. Germline lookup yields CDR1 ENHRY and CDR2 SYGVKD. The CDR3 sequence is 14 residues long. DNA for the CDR3: TGTGCCATCAGTGTAGGACAGATTAATTCACCCCTCCACTTT. The encoded protein is CAISVGQINSPLHF.

The gene calls are TRBV4-1 and TRBJ1-4; D ambiguous. The germline CDR1 and CDR2 sequences are MGHRA and YSYEKL. V gave up 1 base and J gave up 0 bases, with 9 bases separating them. The CDR3 loop spans 16 amino acids. The CDR3 sequence is CASSQGSAATNEKLFF. The DNA of the CDR3 is TGCGCCAGCAGCCAAGGTAGTGCGGCAACTAATGAAAAACTGTTTTTT.

The chain couples TRBV7-6 to TRBJ2-5, with 8 nucleotides matching TRBD1. Trimming at V came to 0 bases and at J to 5 bases, leaving 11 bases not matched to a gene. CDR3 size: 17 residues. Germline V gives CDR1 SGHVS, CDR2 FNYEAQ. CDR3 protein: CASSLAWTGLSGETQYF. The CDR3 coding sequence is TGTGCCAGCAGCTTAGCCTGGACAGGGTTAAGTGGGGAGACCCAGTACTTC.

The V call is TRBV4-1, the J call TRBJ1-5, with a possible D match to TRBD1 (6 bases). The CDR3 totals 19 residues. Looked up from germline, CDR1 is MGHRA and CDR2 is YSYEKL. The V and J ends lost 4 bases and 5 bases respectively, with 27 bases between them. CDR3 in amino acids: CASSPKGKAQDRMDQPQHF. The CDR3 DNA reads as TGCGCCAGCAGCCCCAAGGGTAAGGCCCAAGACAGGATGGATCAGCCCCAGCATTTT.

The CDR3 here is CASSEGGGRGYGYTF. The CDR3 DNA reads as TGTGCCAGCAGTGAGGGGGGGGGCCGAGGCTATGGCTACACCTTC. The chain employs TRBV2 and TRBJ1-2, with D possibly matching TRBD1 (6 bases). Between the trimmed V and J ends, which lost 3 bases and 4 bases, there was a span of 15 bases. This CDR3 has 15 residues. Per germline, CDR1 SNHLY and CDR2 FYNNEI.

The chain is built from TRBV2 and TRBJ1-1, with 9 bases that match TRBD1. CDR3 size: 14 residues. Germline-derived CDR1 and CDR2 are SNHLY and FYNNEI. V shed 6 bases and J 4 bases; nucleotides not matched to a gene: 6. The CDR3 nucleotides read TGTGCCAGCAGAATGGGACAGGGAAGCACTGAAGCTTTCTTT. Translated, it gives CASRMGQGSTEAFF.

The chain uses TRBV12-5 and TRBJ2-7, with D perhaps matching TRBD1 (6 bases). The CDR3 covers 17 residues. V lost 0 bases and J 2 bases, leaving 17 bases between the germline ends. CDR1 is LGHNT, CDR2 FRNRAP, per germline. CDR3 sequence reads: CASGLVQGRPITYEQYF. DNA for the CDR3: TGTGCTAGTGGTTTGGTACAGGGTCGTCCGATAACCTACGAGCAGTACTTC.

To note about this clone: The junction differs from germline at one of its ends, possibly a read error. The chain recombines TRBV7-7 with TRBJ1-5; 7 positions agree with TRBD1. CDR1 SSHAT and CDR2 FNYEAQ come from the germline V gene (reference sequence). CDR3 length: 16 amino acids. The CDR3 DNA reads TGTGCTAGCAGCTTGGGGGGACAGACGAGCAATCAGCCCCAGCATTTT. Translation: CASSLGGQTSNQPQHF.

The chain links TRBV5-1 to TRBJ1-2; 9 nucleotides match TRBD1. With 5 bases clipped from V and 0 bases from J, the junction kept 17 bases outside the gene matches. Germline V gene lookup returns CDR1 SGHRS and CDR2 YFSETQ. The CDR3 is made up of 19 amino acids. This CDR3 is CASRGPTGTGRIANYGYTF. CDR3 DNA sequence: TGCGCCAGCAGAGGCCCAACTGGGACAGGGAGGATCGCTAACTATGGCTACACCTTC.

J is TRBJ2-1 and V is TRBV5-4; 11 nucleotides agree with TRBD2. The CDR3 sequence is 19 residues long. Germline V gene sequence: CDR1 SGHNT, CDR2 YYREEE (reference sequence). The V and J ends lost 0 bases and 3 bases, in that order; junction bases with no gene match: 11. CDR3 amino acids: CASSLGRLAGGRNYNEQFF. In nucleotides, the CDR3 is TGTGCCAGCAGCTTGGGTCGTCTAGCGGGGGGACGAAACTACAATGAGCAGTTCTTC.

The CDR3 coding sequence is TGTGCCAGCAGCTTGGTCGAGACAGGGGGCTATGGCTACACCTTC. Residues: CASSLVETGGYGYTF. This chain joins TRBV5-6 and TRBJ1-2, with 9 bases lining up with TRBD1. Germline V gene sequence: CDR1 SGHDT, CDR2 YYEEEE. This CDR3 spans 15 amino acids. V shed 0 bases and J 4 bases; nucleotides not matched to a gene: 4.

The CDR3 sequence: CASSPPSLYEQYF. The CDR3, as DNA: TGCGCCAGCAGCCCCCCTAGCCTCTACGAGCAGTACTTC. The chain joins TRBV5-1 to TRBJ2-5, with D perhaps TRBD2 (5 bases). The J call may not be correct, given that the DNA end is closer to TRBJ2-7. Looked up from germline, CDR1 is SGHRS and CDR2 is YFSETQ. CDR3 length equals 13 residues.

The chain uses TRBV28 and TRBJ1-6; a possible D gene is TRBD1 (5 bases). Trimming removed 7 bases at V and 7 bases at J, with 8 bases between. Germline V lookup: CDR1 MDHEN, CDR2 SYDVKM. CDR3 length: 12 amino acids. CDR3 nucleotides: TGTGCCAGCAAGGGGATGAATTCACCCCTCCACTTT. Encoded protein: CASKGMNSPLHF.

The CDR3 is CASSPPEGQGGQPQHF. The CDR3 region has the DNA TGTGCCAGCTCACCACCCGAAGGACAGGGGGGTCAGCCCCAGCATTTT. J is TRBJ1-5 and V is TRBV18; 10 bases are a match to TRBD1. Looked up from germline, CDR1 is KGHSH and CDR2 is LQKENI. J was trimmed by 6 bases and V by 0 bases; bases with no gene match: 5. There are 16 residues in the CDR3.

This clone was recorded only once. The chain couples TRBV4-1 to TRBJ1-2; no reliable D call. The CDR3 extends over 16 amino acids. Trimming cost V 4 bases and J 1 base, with 16 bases left between them. Germline CDR1 reads MGHRA; CDR2 reads YSYEKL. CDR3 DNA: TGCGCCAGCAGCCCCCGACGGGGAAACCGTAACTATGGCTACACCTTC. Protein: CASSPRRGNRNYGYTF.

The V call is TRBV4-1, the J call TRBJ2-7; maybe TRBD1 (5 bases). Between the trimmed V and J ends, which lost 2 bases and 3 bases, there was a span of 14 bases. This CDR3 has 15 residues. The germline gives CDR1 MGHRA, CDR2 YSYEKL. The CDR3 loop is CASSQNGHPNYEQYF. The CDR3 DNA is TGCGCCAGCAGCCAAAACGGACACCCAAACTACGAGCAGTACTTC.